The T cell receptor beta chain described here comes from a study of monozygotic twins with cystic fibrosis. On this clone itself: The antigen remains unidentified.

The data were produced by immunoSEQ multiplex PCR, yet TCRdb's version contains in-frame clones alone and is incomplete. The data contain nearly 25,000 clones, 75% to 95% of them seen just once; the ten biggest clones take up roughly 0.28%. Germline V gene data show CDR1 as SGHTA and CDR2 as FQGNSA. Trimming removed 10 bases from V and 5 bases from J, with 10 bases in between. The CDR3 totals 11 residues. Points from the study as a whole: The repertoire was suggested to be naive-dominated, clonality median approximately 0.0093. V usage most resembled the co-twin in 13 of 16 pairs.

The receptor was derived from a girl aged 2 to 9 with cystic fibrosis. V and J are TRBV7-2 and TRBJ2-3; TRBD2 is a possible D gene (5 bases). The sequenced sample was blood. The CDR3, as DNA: TGTGCCATCCTTCGGGGAGATACGCAGTATTTT. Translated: CAILRGDTQYF. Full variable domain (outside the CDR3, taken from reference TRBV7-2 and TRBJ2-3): GAGVSQSPSNKVTEKGKDVELRCDPISGHTALYWYRQSLGQGLEFLIYFQGNSAPDKSGLPSDRFSAERTGGSVSTLTIQRTQQEDSAVYLCAILRGDTQYFGPGTRLTVL.